This TCR beta chain was observed in a study of T cells after yellow fever vaccination. Study-level findings and limits: Abundant bulk-derived clonotypes could contaminate FACS-sorted repertoires. Primary-vaccination clones mostly resurfaced post-booster (nearly 97% CD4, roughly 90% CD8). Weaker overall, the secondary response nonetheless peaked faster (day 5 versus 15).

Concerning this clonotype: Its antigen remains unidentified.

Making TCR cDNA involved 5'RACE template switching, which added UMIs and a universal primer site. TCRdb re-derived calls from the 5' RACE reads in MiXCR, one entry per CDR3 protein. The sample includes 160,000 or so distinct CDR3 sequences, 5.5% to 7.5% of them seen just once. Germline values: CDR1 SGDLS, CDR2 YYNGEE. The CDR3 has 16 residues. V gave up 4 bases and J gave up 2 bases; unmatched junction bases: 7. The sequencing used CD4+ T cells sorted from PBMCs, collected 5 days after the first yellow fever vaccination. The gene calls are TRBV9 and TRBJ2-3, with 10 positions matching TRBD2. This sequence originates from a young man who received the YFV17D yellow fever vaccine. CDR3 in amino acids: CASSPGLAAFTDTQYF. Here the CDR3 DNA reads TGTGCCAGCAGCCCAGGACTAGCGGCTTTCACAGATACGCAGTATTTT.